A selection of T cell receptor beta chains follows, all from one sample in a study of T cells after somatic rescue of genetic block. The assay was immunoSEQ multiplex PCR, and TCRdb's table has in-frame clones only and misses some. The repertoire holds 10,000 to 15,000 clones, 65% to 85% seen once, with about 21% in the top ten. Sequencing used peripheral blood mononuclear cells (PBMCs). The source is a boy younger than 18. CDR3s include the opening cysteine and the closing phenylalanine or tryptophan. The D gene is left open where the match is weak. Some rows have no size entry. The others give once, few or many, or a class for an expanded clone.

j_call | v_call | clone_size | d_call | cdr3_aa | cdr3_nt
TRBJ2-7 | TRBV7-2 | - | - | CASSATSSYEQYF | TGTGCCAGCAGCGCAACTTCCTCCTACGAGCAGTACTTC
TRBJ2-3 | TRBV25-1 | - | - | CASSLTGAGTDTQYF | TGTGCCAGCAGTTTGACCGGGGCGGGCACAGATACGCAGTATTTT
TRBJ2-7 | TRBV5-1 | - | - | CASSLTLPSYEQYF | TGCGCCAGCAGCTTGACACTACCCTCCTACGAGCAGTACTTC
TRBJ2-5 | TRBV18 | - | TRBD1 | CASSRQGWGETQYF | TGTGCCAGCTCTCGACAGGGCTGGGGGGAGACCCAGTACTTC
TRBJ2-1 | TRBV6-6 | - | TRBD2 | CASSYSTSVRDEQFF | TGTGCCAGCAGTTACTCGACTAGCGTAAGGGATGAGCAGTTCTTC
TRBJ2-3 | TRBV5-1 | - | - | CASSVSGGTSTDTQYF | TGCGCCAGCAGCGTTTCAGGGGGGACTAGCACAGATACGCAGTATTTT
TRBJ2-3 | TRBV5-8 | - | - | CASSLAVIAQSTDTQYF | TGTGCCAGCAGCTTGGCCGTCATCGCCCAAAGCACAGATACGCAGTATTTT
TRBJ2-2 | TRBV6-1 | few | - | CASSDRSGGPTGELFF | TGTGCCAGCAGTGACCGTTCTGGCGGGCCCACCGGGGAGCTGTTTTTT
TRBJ2-7 | TRBV19 | - | TRBD2 | CASSIELAGPYEQYF | TGTGCCAGTAGTATAGAGCTAGCGGGGCCCTACGAGCAGTACTTC
TRBJ2-7 | TRBV27 | once | - | CASSSRLGYEQYF | TGTGCCAGCAGTTCCCGATTAGGCTACGAGCAGTACTTC
TRBJ2-7 | TRBV21-1 | - | - | CASSKAGDRATYEQYF | TGTGCCAGCAGCAAAGCTGGGGACAGGGCAACCTACGAGCAGTACTTC
TRBJ2-1 | TRBV12-2 | medium-sized | - | CASRLVASGNSYNEQFF | -
TRBJ2-7 | TRBV6-6 | - | TRBD2 | CASSSSTSGTTYEQYF | TGTGCCAGCAGTTCCTCTACTAGCGGGACGACCTACGAGCAGTACTTC
TRBJ2-1 | TRBV5-6 | few | TRBD2 | CASSFWRGTSGYNEQFF | TGTGCCAGCAGCTTTTGGAGGGGGACTAGCGGCTACAATGAGCAGTTCTTC